This T cell receptor beta chain came from a study of T-cell memory formation after mild COVID-19. TCRdb used MiXCR to reprocess the 5' RACE reads, holding one entry per CDR3 protein. The sample records fewer than 50,000 distinct CDR3 sequences, less than 15% being singletons. This clonotype has just a few counts. Trimming took off 5 bases at V and 2 bases at J, with 11 bases between the two ends. CDR3 length: 14 amino acids. Germline V gene lookup returns CDR1 SEHNR and CDR2 FQNEAQ (reference sequence). The receptor was derived from a man between 18 and 35 years old who had mild COVID-19 (a few samples of this study predate the infection). Cell type and time point are not known. The chain has TRBV7-9 and TRBJ2-3; tentatively, D is TRBD1 or TRBD2 (5 bases each). The sample comprised PBMCs or a T cell subset sorted from them (not recorded which). The CDR3 protein is CASSGAGLTDTQYF. CDR3 DNA: TGTGCCAGCAGCGGGGCGGGTCTCACAGATACGCAGTATTTT.